Listed below are T cell receptor gamma chains from one sample, sequenced in a study of γδ T cells in repeated Plasmodium falciparum infection. TCRdb reprocessed the multiplex PCR reads using CATT. The sample shows 11,000 to 15,000 gamma-chain clones, under 2% of them seen only once. Sequencing was done on a sample of gamma-delta T cells from blood. The source is a pool of human donors (malaria-infected and uninfected, not separated). Each CDR3 is given with its conserved first and last residue. The order of the fields is clone size, J gene, V gene, CDR3 protein, CDR3 DNA. Sizes are listed as once, few or many counts, or a class when the clone is expanded.

clone size: medium-sized; J gene: TRGJ1/TRGJ2; V gene: TRGV4; CDR3 protein: CATFHYYKKLF; CDR3 DNA: TGTGCCACCTTCCATTATTATAAGAAACTCTTT
clone size: many; J gene: TRGJ1/TRGJ2; V gene: TRGV3; CDR3 protein: CATWNGGGGYKKLF; CDR3 DNA: TGTGCCACCTGGAACGGGGGGGGAGGGTATAAGAAACTCTTT
clone size: medium-sized; J gene: TRGJ1/TRGJ2; V gene: TRGV9; CDR3 protein: CALWEPWDYKKLF; CDR3 DNA: TGTGCCTTGTGGGAGCCTTGGGATTATAAGAAACTCTTT
clone size: large; J gene: TRGJ1/TRGJ2; V gene: TRGV9; CDR3 protein: CALWEVQDYYKKLF; CDR3 DNA: TGTGCCTTGTGGGAGGTGCAGGATTATTATAAGAAACTCTTT
clone size: medium-sized; J gene: TRGJP; V gene: TRGV9; CDR3 protein: CALWEFIELGKKIKVF; CDR3 DNA: TGTGCCTTGTGGGAGTTTATAGAGTTGGGCAAAAAAATCAAGGTATTT
clone size: medium-sized; J gene: TRGJ1/TRGJ2; V gene: TRGV4; CDR3 protein: CATWGTYYKKLF; CDR3 DNA: TGTGCCACCTGGGGGACCTATTATAAGAAACTCTTT
clone size: medium-sized; J gene: TRGJ1/TRGJ2; V gene: TRGV9; CDR3 protein: CALWEPPKKLF; CDR3 DNA: TGTGCCTTGTGGGAACCACCTAAGAAACTCTTT
clone size: large; J gene: TRGJ1/TRGJ2; V gene: TRGV9; CDR3 protein: CALWEYYKKLF; CDR3 DNA: TGTGCCTTGTGGGAATATTATAAGAAACTCTTT
clone size: many; J gene: TRGJP1; V gene: TRGV3; CDR3 protein: CATWDSPGWFKIF; CDR3 DNA: TGTGCCACCTGGGACAGTCCTGGTTGGTTCAAGATATTT
clone size: medium-sized; J gene: TRGJ1/TRGJ2; V gene: TRGV8; CDR3 protein: CATWDKYKKLF; CDR3 DNA: TGTGCCACCTGGGATAAATATAAGAAACTCTTT
clone size: medium-sized; J gene: TRGJP; V gene: TRGV9; CDR3 protein: CALWEEIELGKKIKVF; CDR3 DNA: TGTGCCTTGTGGGAGGAGATAGAGTTGGGCAAAAAAATCAAGGTATTT
clone size: many; J gene: TRGJ1/TRGJ2; V gene: TRGV5; CDR3 protein: CATWEDDYYKKLF; CDR3 DNA: TGTGCCACCTGGGAAGATGATTATTATAAGAAACTCTTT
clone size: many; J gene: TRGJ1/TRGJ2; V gene: TRGV2; CDR3 protein: CATWDAPYYKKLF; CDR3 DNA: TGTGCCACCTGGGACGCCCCTTATTATAAGAAACTCTTT
clone size: many; J gene: TRGJ1/TRGJ2; V gene: TRGV8; CDR3 protein: CATWDKYYKKLF; CDR3 DNA: TGTGCCACCTGGGATAAGTATTATAAGAAACTCTTT
clone size: medium-sized; J gene: TRGJ1/TRGJ2; V gene: TRGV5; CDR3 protein: CATFGPPLF; CDR3 DNA: TGTGCCACCTTTGGCCCCCCACTCTTT
clone size: medium-sized; J gene: TRGJP; V gene: TRGV9; CDR3 protein: CALWEDEPELGKKIKVF; CDR3 DNA: TGTGCCTTGTGGGAGGACGAACCAGAGTTGGGCAAAAAAATCAAGGTATTT
clone size: many; J gene: TRGJ1/TRGJ2; V gene: TRGV3; CDR3 protein: CATWDTWGDYKKLF; CDR3 DNA: TGTGCCACCTGGGACACGTGGGGAGATTATAAGAAACTCTTT
clone size: medium-sized; J gene: TRGJ1/TRGJ2; V gene: TRGV3; CDR3 protein: CATWDSNYKKLF; CDR3 DNA: TGTGCCACCTGGGACAGTAACTATAAGAAACTCTTT